Listed below are T cell receptor beta chains from one sample, sequenced in a study of identical twins. TCRdb used MiXCR to reprocess the 5' RACE reads, holding one entry per CDR3 protein. The data show roughly 250,000 distinct CDR3 sequences, more than 13% seen once. Sequenced sample: memory (CD45RO+) T cells sorted from blood. The receptors come from a woman younger than 35 in good health. The CDR3 runs from the conserved cysteine through the conserved F or W. Fields, in order: CDR3 protein, D gene, J gene, V gene. The D gene is left open where the match is weak.

CDR3aa: CASSADTGELFF
d_gene: -
j_gene: TRBJ2-2
v_gene: TRBV7-2

CDR3aa: CSARVLEGSPLHF
d_gene: -
j_gene: TRBJ1-6
v_gene: TRBV20-1

CDR3aa: CASSVGSGGAEAFF
d_gene: -
j_gene: TRBJ1-1
v_gene: TRBV9

CDR3aa: CASSLLPSGGASEQYF
d_gene: TRBD2
j_gene: TRBJ2-7
v_gene: TRBV5-1

CDR3aa: CSVERRTGNYGYTF
d_gene: TRBD1
j_gene: TRBJ1-2
v_gene: TRBV20-1

CDR3aa: CSARDRIEAFF
d_gene: -
j_gene: TRBJ1-1
v_gene: TRBV20-1

CDR3aa: CASRQGQLYEQYF
d_gene: TRBD1
j_gene: TRBJ2-7
v_gene: TRBV12-3/TRBV12-4

CDR3aa: CSGRVAGSGDEQYF
d_gene: TRBD2
j_gene: TRBJ2-7
v_gene: TRBV29-1

CDR3aa: CASSYYENTEAFF
d_gene: -
j_gene: TRBJ1-1
v_gene: TRBV6-2/TRBV6-3

CDR3aa: CATPDSYNEQFF
d_gene: -
j_gene: TRBJ2-1
v_gene: TRBV15

CDR3aa: CASSRQGTDPEAFF
d_gene: TRBD1
j_gene: TRBJ1-1
v_gene: TRBV10-2

CDR3aa: CSAIKPGLVDNEQFF
d_gene: -
j_gene: TRBJ2-1
v_gene: TRBV20-1

CDR3aa: CASSSRSGQEPYGYTF
d_gene: TRBD1
j_gene: TRBJ1-2
v_gene: TRBV5-5

CDR3aa: CASSAQRERYNEQFF
d_gene: TRBD2
j_gene: TRBJ2-1
v_gene: TRBV7-2

CDR3aa: CASSRLPGQIEAFF
d_gene: -
j_gene: TRBJ1-1
v_gene: TRBV18